These 26 T cell receptor beta chains were all obtained from the same sample, sequenced in a study of cytomegalovirus exposure and HLA in healthy donors. The PCR contained 60 Vbeta and 13 Jbeta primers. The data were produced by immunoSEQ multiplex PCR, yet TCRdb's version contains in-frame clones alone and is incomplete. This sample has approximately 100,000 clones, with 81% found just once. The sequencing input was PBMCs. These receptors came from a woman between 25 and 40 years old in good health and CMV-seronegative.

This rearrangement joins TRBV28 to TRBJ2-5; D possibly corresponds to TRBD2 (5 bases). Germline lookup yields CDR1 MDHEN and CDR2 SYDVKM. The CDR3 is 16 amino acids. The germline V and J ends were trimmed by 3 bases and 4 bases, with 18 bases remaining between them. In nucleotides, the CDR3 is TGTGCCAGCAGTTTCCTCACTAGAGGCCTACGAGAGACCCAGTACTTC. It yields the protein CASSFLTRGLRETQYF.

The chain is built from TRBV18 and TRBJ2-7; D may be TRBD2 (5 bases). The V gene's germline CDR1 is KGHSH and CDR2 LQKENI. CDR3 length equals 16 residues. Trimming removed 3 bases from V and 7 bases from J, with 22 bases in between. CDR3 nucleotides: TGTGCCAGCTCACCTCTCGGTCTGCCAGCGGCGGATGAGCAGTACTTC. This sequence encodes CASSPLGLPAADEQYF.

V gene TRBV14 combines with J gene TRBJ2-5, with TRBD1 matching 7 bases. The trim removed 8 bases at V and 7 bases at J, leaving 13 bases unmatched. The CDR3 runs 14 residues. CDR1 is SGHDN, CDR2 FVKESK, per germline. The chain's CDR3 is CASGRDSSHVTQYF. CDR3 coding DNA: TGTGCCAGCGGACGGGACAGTAGTCATGTGACCCAGTACTTC.

CDR3 loop: CASSEAGLTTGELFF. The CDR3 nucleotides are TGTGCCAGCAGTGAAGCGGGACTTACCACCGGGGAGCTGTTTTTT. The chain links TRBV2 to TRBJ2-2; a possible D gene is TRBD2 (6 bases). The V gene lost 0 bases and the J gene lost 4 bases, with 9 bases spanning the gap. Germline assignment: CDR1 SNHLY and CDR2 FYNNEI. This CDR3 is built from 15 residues.

The chain is built from TRBV5-4 and TRBJ1-1; D uncertain. CDR3 size: 15 residues. Germline values: CDR1 SGHNT, CDR2 YYREEE (reference sequence). The ends were cut back, 4 bases at V and 1 base at J, with 14 bases in the middle. CDR3 sequence reads: CASSAGLNKNTEAFF. CDR3 nucleotide sequence: TGTGCCAGCAGCGCCGGACTAAACAAGAACACTGAAGCTTTCTTT.

The CDR3 loop reads CASSLFRGRTGELFF. The CDR3 DNA reads TGTGCCAGCAGTTTATTCAGGGGCAGGACCGGGGAGCTGTTTTTT. The chain employs TRBV28 and TRBJ2-2; D might be TRBD1 (6 bases). Trimming removed 1 base from V and 5 bases from J, with 11 bases in between. From germline, CDR1 is MDHEN and CDR2 SYDVKM. This CDR3 comprises 15 residues. The variable domain in full, completed from reference TRBV28 and TRBJ2-2, reads DVKVTQSSRYLVKRTGEKVFLECVQDMDHENMFWYRQDPGLGLRLIYFSYDVKMKEKGDIPEGYSVSREKKERFSLILESASTNQTSMYLCASSLFRGRTGELFFGEGSRLTVL.

In this sample, this clone turned up a few times. This sequence joins TRBV5-1 and TRBJ2-3, with a tentative D call TRBD1 (6 bases). This CDR3 region has 17 residues. Deletions cut 1 base from V and 0 bases from J, with 15 bases between. The V gene's germline CDR1 is SGHRS and CDR2 YFSETQ. The CDR3 DNA follows: TGCGCCAGCAGCTTGACCTCGGCAGGGGCTAGCACAGATACGCAGTATTTT. As protein: CASSLTSAGASTDTQYF. Full variable domain (remainder filled in from reference TRBV5-1 and TRBJ2-3): KAGVTQTPRYLIKTRGQQVTLSCSPISGHRSVSWYQQTPGQGLQFLFEYFSETQRNKGNFPGRFSGRQFSNSRSEMNVSTLELGDSALYLCASSLTSAGASTDTQYFGPGTRLTVL.

This clone occurred once. The chain joins TRBV5-1 to TRBJ2-1, with 9 bases lining up with TRBD1. The CDR3 spans 14 residues. Germline lookup yields CDR1 SGHRS and CDR2 YFSETQ. Trimming cost V 1 base and J 9 bases; bases outside gene matches: 5. CDR3 DNA sequence: TGCGCCAGCAGCTTGATGAGGGGACAGGGTGAGCAGTTCTTC. As protein: CASSLMRGQGEQFF.

This rearrangement joins TRBV7-9 to TRBJ1-1; unclear D gene. The ends were cut back, 4 bases at V and 3 bases at J, with 24 bases in the middle. The CDR3 length is 18 residues. Germline values: CDR1 SEHNR, CDR2 FQNEAQ (reference sequence). For the CDR3, the DNA is TGTGCCAGCAGCTCTTACCTGGGTCAGACCCTGACTGACACTGAAGCTTTCTTT. This translates into CASSSYLGQTLTDTEAFF.

The chain employs TRBV6-5 and TRBJ1-6; D is possibly TRBD1 (5 bases). The CDR3 covers 15 residues. V lost 8 bases to trimming and J lost 6 bases, with 17 bases between them. The germline CDR1 and CDR2 sequences are MNHEY and SVGAGI. This CDR3 reads CASQRGGNTNSPLHF. The CDR3 DNA reads TGTGCCAGCCAAAGGGGCGGGAATACTAATTCACCCCTCCACTTT.

The chain employs TRBV29-1 and TRBJ1-1, with 8 bases aligning to TRBD1. The V and J ends lost 8 bases and 0 bases, in that order; junction bases with no gene match: 17. This CDR3 comprises 17 residues. CDR1 SQVTM and CDR2 ANQGSEA come from the germline V gene. The CDR3 DNA is TGCAGCTTTACACCCGTACAGGGGGGGATCCTGAACACTGAAGCTTTCTTT. Protein product: CSFTPVQGGILNTEAFF.

This chain joins TRBV7-2 and TRBJ1-1; D gene uncertain. The ends were cut back, 5 bases at V and 11 bases at J, with 18 bases in the middle. Germline V CDR1 and CDR2: SGHTA, FQGNSA. CDR3 size: 13 residues. The CDR3 region has the DNA TGTGCCAGCAGCCCGGACCGTTCCCGAGGGGCTTTCTTT. Translating it yields CASSPDRSRGAFF.

The CDR3 DNA follows: TGTGCCAGCAGCAAATGGGGTCGGGCAGGGGGGAAATACGAGCAGTACTTC. Encoded protein: CASSKWGRAGGKYEQYF. This chain links TRBV21-1 with TRBJ2-7; the table's D call TRBD1 went unverified against the DNA. TRBV21-1 is a pseudogene segment. This CDR3 region has 17 residues.

This rearrangement joins TRBV4-2 to TRBJ2-6, with D uncertain. V lost 2 bases to trimming and J lost 0 bases, with 8 bases between them. Germline V gene lookup returns CDR1 LGHNA and CDR2 YNFKEQ. The CDR3 has 16 residues. The CDR3, as DNA: TGTGCCAGCAGCCAAACACCGCACTCTGGGGCCAACGTCCTGACTTTC. It is translated as CASSQTPHSGANVLTF.

The chain uses TRBV7-9 and TRBJ1-5, with 7 bases that match TRBD1. The CDR3 consists of 19 residues. V was pared by 4 bases and J by 2 bases, with 17 bases of the junction left unmatched. CDR1 is SEHNR and CDR2 is FQNEAQ in the germline V gene (reference sequence). The CDR3 nucleotides read TGTGCCAGCAGCTCAGAAATTCCAACAGGGGCTTTGGGCAATCAGCCCCAGCATTTT. Translation gives CASSSEIPTGALGNQPQHF.

The chain combines TRBV4-1 with TRBJ2-7; 10 bases match TRBD2. This CDR3 is built from 16 residues. Germline CDR1 reads MGHRA; CDR2 reads YSYEKL. The ends lost 3 bases at V and 1 base at J; junction bases unmatched: 6. The CDR3 sequence is CASSQRSTSGSYEQYF. CDR3 DNA: TGCGCCAGCAGCCAGAGGTCGACTAGCGGGTCCTACGAGCAGTACTTC.

The V gene is TRBV7-9, the J gene TRBJ2-7; maybe TRBD1 (6 bases). Germline V gene lookup returns CDR1 SEHNR and CDR2 FQNEAQ (reference sequence). This CDR3 comprises 13 residues. The germline V and J ends were trimmed by 4 bases and 3 bases, with 10 bases remaining between them. This CDR3 is CASSSPTGYEQYF. The CDR3 bases are TGTGCCAGCAGCTCCCCGACAGGCTACGAGCAGTACTTC.

Worth noting for this clone: The germline gene is not matched at one end of the junction; a read error may be the cause. V usage is TRBV7-9 and J usage is TRBJ2-1; 7 bases map to TRBD2. This CDR3 region has 15 residues. Germline V gene data show CDR1 as SEHNR and CDR2 as FQNEAQ (reference sequence). The CDR3 DNA reads TGTTCCAGCAGCCCTCGAGCGGGGCTCTACAATGAGCAGTTCTTC. This gives the protein CSSSPRAGLYNEQFF.

This chain joins TRBV5-4 and TRBJ2-5; TRBD2 might be the D (6 bases). V was trimmed by 0 bases and J by 5 bases, leaving 20 bases between them. Germline assignment: CDR1 SGHNT and CDR2 YYREEE (reference sequence). This CDR3 comprises 17 residues. CDR3 DNA sequence: TGTGCCAGCAGCTTGGGCAGATCAGGGTCCGGGAGCGAGACCCAGTACTTC. Amino acid sequence: CASSLGRSGSGSETQYF. Supplemented by reference TRBV5-4 and TRBJ2-5, the full variable domain reads ETGVTQSPTHLIKTRGQQVTLRCSSQSGHNTVSWYQQALGQGPQFIFQYYREEENGRGNFPPRFSGLQFPNYSSELNVNALELDDSALYLCASSLGRSGSGSETQYFGPGTRLLVL.

This clone was picked up one time. The chain is built from TRBV6-1 and TRBJ1-2; weak D call: TRBD1 (5 bases). The V gene lost 0 bases and the J gene lost 7 bases, with 9 bases spanning the gap. This CDR3 is 13 amino acids long. CDR1 and CDR2 (germline): MNHNS, SASEGT. The CDR3 sequence: CASSEARQGGYTF. CDR3 DNA sequence: TGTGCCAGCAGTGAAGCTAGGCAGGGTGGCTACACCTTC.

This clone has just one count. The chain is built from TRBV4-2 and TRBJ2-1; 7 bases are a match to TRBD2. Germline CDR1 and CDR2: LGHNA and YNFKEQ. V was clipped by 1 base and J by 10 bases; unmatched bases: 13. The CDR3 has 16 residues. CDR3 sequence: CASSQGGAGEGLEQFF. The CDR3 DNA reads as TGTGCCAGCAGCCAAGGTGGGGCGGGAGAGGGACTCGAGCAGTTCTTC.

The rearrangement uses TRBV4-1 and TRBJ1-1; 8 positions agree with TRBD1. The CDR3 spans 12 residues. Germline CDR1 MGHRA, CDR2 YSYEKL. V gave up 2 bases and J gave up 10 bases; unmatched junction bases: 3. The CDR3 loop is CASSQRTGGAFF. In nucleotides, the CDR3 is TGCGCCAGCAGCCAACGTACAGGGGGAGCTTTCTTT.

A single count supports this clone. The junction differs from germline at one of its ends, possibly a read error. The chain is built from TRBV7-9 and TRBJ1-1, with TRBD1 matching over 9 bases. The CDR3 length is 15 residues. Germline CDR1 reads SEHNR; CDR2 reads FQNEAQ (reference sequence). DNA for the CDR3: TGTTCCAGCAGCCCTCGGGACAGGGTATTCACTGAAGCTTTCTTT. Its protein is CSSSPRDRVFTEAFF.

The rearrangement uses TRBV11-1 and TRBJ2-1; 14 nucleotides line up with TRBD2. Germline V gene sequence: CDR1 SGHAT, CDR2 FQDESV (reference sequence). V trimming: 5 bases; J trimming: 4 bases; junction bases outside the gene matches: 1. This CDR3 region has 15 residues. CDR3 DNA sequence: TGTGCCAGCAGCCGGACTAGCGGGAGGTACAATGAGCAGTTCTTC. Translating gives CASSRTSGRYNEQFF.

The chain uses TRBV7-2 and TRBJ2-7; D gene ambiguous. Germline lookup yields CDR1 SGHTA and CDR2 FQGNSA. Deletions cut 1 base from V and 6 bases from J, with 13 bases between. The CDR3 runs to 14 residues. CDR3 in amino acids: CASSLVGLTGEQYF. The DNA for the CDR3 is TGTGCCAGCAGCTTAGTGGGTCTTACGGGCGAGCAGTACTTC.

The rearrangement joins TRBV7-6 to TRBJ2-1; a weak D match, TRBD2 (5 bases). Trimming pared 5 bases from V and 3 bases from J, leaving 8 bases between. CDR1 is SGHVS, CDR2 FNYEAQ, per germline. CDR3 length equals 13 residues. CDR3 sequence (DNA): TGTGCCAGCAGCCTTGGACTCTACAATGAGCAGTTCTTC. Translation: CASSLGLYNEQFF.